The text below deals with one T cell receptor beta chain. Its antigen remains unidentified. These data are taken from a study of regulatory T cells in long-lasting Graves disease. Findings and caveats of the study: There were preferences for TRBV28, TRBJ1-2 and TRBJ2-5 in persistent disease. It was possible that the small sample size reduced accuracy.

CDR3 regions were amplified by Arm-PCR using iRepertoire HTBI primers to build TCR beta libraries. One entry per CDR3 protein results from TCRdb running MiXCR on the multiplex PCR reads. The repertoire holds 500,000 to 800,000 distinct CDR3 sequences, roughly 30% seen once, with around 40% in the top ten. CDR3 length equals 14 residues. Trimming at V came to 5 bases and at J to 6 bases, leaving 7 bases not matched to a gene. Germline CDR1 reads SGHAT; CDR2 reads FQNNGV. Described time point: persistent/refractory GD, antithyroid drugs over 5 years with positive TRAb. The TCR library was made from RNA that had been extracted from PBMCs in TRIzol. Investigators report Graves' disease was diagnosed under American Thyroid Association guidelines.

The receptor comes from a female donor with Graves disease. This chain joins TRBV11-2 and TRBJ2-7, with TRBD1 matching over 10 bases. This sample comprised peripheral blood mononuclear cells (PBMCs), obtained when the disease was refractory, from a patient treated with antithyroid drugs. CDR3: CASSPTGTGAEQYF. The CDR3 DNA follows: TGTGCCAGCAGCCCAACCGGGACAGGGGCCGAGCAGTACTTC.